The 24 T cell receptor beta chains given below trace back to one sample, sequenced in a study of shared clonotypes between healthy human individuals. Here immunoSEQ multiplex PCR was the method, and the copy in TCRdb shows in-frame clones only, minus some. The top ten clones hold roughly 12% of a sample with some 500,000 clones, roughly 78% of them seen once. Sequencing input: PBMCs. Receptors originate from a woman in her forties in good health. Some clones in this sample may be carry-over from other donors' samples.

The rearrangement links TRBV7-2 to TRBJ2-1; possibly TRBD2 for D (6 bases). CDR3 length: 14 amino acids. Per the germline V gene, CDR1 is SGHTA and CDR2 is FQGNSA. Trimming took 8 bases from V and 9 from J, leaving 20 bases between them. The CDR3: CASDFGGDGGEQFF. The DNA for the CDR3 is TGTGCCAGCGATTTTGGAGGGGATGGGGGTGAGCAGTTCTTC.

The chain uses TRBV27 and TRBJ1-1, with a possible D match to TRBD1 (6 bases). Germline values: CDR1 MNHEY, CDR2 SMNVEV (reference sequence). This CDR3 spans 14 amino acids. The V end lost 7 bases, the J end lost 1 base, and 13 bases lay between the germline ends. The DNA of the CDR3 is TGTGCCAGCATGTTTTGGGGGCGGAACACTGAAGCTTTCTTT. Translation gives CASMFWGRNTEAFF.

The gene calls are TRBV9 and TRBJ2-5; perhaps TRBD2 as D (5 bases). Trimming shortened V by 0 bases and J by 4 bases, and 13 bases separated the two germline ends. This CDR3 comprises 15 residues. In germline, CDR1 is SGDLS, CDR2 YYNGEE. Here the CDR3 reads CASSVGPTSGETQYF. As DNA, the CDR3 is TGTGCCAGCAGCGTAGGTCCGACCAGCGGAGAGACCCAGTACTTC.

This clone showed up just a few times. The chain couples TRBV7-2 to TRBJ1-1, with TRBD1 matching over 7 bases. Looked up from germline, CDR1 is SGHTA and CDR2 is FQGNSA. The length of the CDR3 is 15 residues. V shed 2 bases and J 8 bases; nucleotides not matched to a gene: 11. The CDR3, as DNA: TGTGCCAGCAGCTTAAGGGCCAGGGGGGTCTTCGAAGCTTTCTTT. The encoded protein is CASSLRARGVFEAFF.

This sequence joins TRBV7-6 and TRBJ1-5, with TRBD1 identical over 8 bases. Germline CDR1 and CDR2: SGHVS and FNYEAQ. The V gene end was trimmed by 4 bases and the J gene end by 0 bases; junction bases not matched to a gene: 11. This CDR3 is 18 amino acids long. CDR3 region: CASSCRVRTGYSNQPQHF. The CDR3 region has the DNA TGTGCCAGCAGCTGCCGAGTACGGACAGGGTATAGCAATCAGCCCCAGCATTTT. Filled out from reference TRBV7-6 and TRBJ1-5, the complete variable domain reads GAGVSQSPRYKVTKRGQDVALRCDPISGHVSLYWYRQALGQGPEFLTYFNYEAQQDKSGLPNDRFSAERPEGSISTLTIQRTEQRDSAMYRCASSCRVRTGYSNQPQHFGDGTRLSIL.

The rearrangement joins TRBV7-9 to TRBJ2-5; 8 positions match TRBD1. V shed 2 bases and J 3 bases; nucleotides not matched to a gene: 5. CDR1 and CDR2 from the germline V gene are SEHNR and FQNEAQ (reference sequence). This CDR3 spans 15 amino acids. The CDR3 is CASSLWRTGKETQYF. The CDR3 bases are TGTGCCAGCAGCTTATGGCGGACAGGGAAAGAGACCCAGTACTTC.

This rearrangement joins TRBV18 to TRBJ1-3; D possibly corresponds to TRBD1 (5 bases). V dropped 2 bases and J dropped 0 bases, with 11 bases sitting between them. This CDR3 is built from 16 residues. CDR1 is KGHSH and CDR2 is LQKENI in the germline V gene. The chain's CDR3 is CASSPWTQSSGNTIYF. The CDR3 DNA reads TGTGCCAGCTCACCATGGACACAGAGCTCTGGAAACACCATATATTTT. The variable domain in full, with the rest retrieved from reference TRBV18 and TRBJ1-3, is NAGVMQNPRHLVRRRGQEARLRCSPMKGHSHVYWYRQLPEEGLKFMVYLQKENIIDESGMPKERFSAEFPKEGPSILRIQQVVRGDSAAYFCASSPWTQSSGNTIYFGEGSWLTVV.

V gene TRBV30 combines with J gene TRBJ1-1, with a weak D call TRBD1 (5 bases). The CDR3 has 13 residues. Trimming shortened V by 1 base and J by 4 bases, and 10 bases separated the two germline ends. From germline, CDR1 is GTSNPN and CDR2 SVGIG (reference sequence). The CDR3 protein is CAWSGGPITEAFF. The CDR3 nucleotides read TGTGCCTGGAGTGGGGGCCCTATCACTGAAGCTTTCTTT.

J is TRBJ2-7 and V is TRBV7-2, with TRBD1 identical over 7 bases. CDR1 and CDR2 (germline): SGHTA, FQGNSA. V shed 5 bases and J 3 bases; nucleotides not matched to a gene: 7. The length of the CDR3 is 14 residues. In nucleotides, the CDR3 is TGTGCCAGCAGCACCCGGGACAGCCACTACGAGCAGTACTTC. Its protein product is CASSTRDSHYEQYF.

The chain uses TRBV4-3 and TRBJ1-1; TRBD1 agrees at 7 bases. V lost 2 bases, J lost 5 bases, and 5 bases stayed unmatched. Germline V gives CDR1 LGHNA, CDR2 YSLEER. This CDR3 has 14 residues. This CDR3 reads CASSQNRGTTEAFF. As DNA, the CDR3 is TGCGCCAGCAGCCAAAACAGGGGAACTACTGAAGCTTTCTTT.

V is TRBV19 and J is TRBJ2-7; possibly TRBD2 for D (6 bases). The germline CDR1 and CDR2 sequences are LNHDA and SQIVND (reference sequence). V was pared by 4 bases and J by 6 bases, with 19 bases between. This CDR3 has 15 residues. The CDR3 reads CASSSGLASKGEQYF. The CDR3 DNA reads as TGTGCCAGTAGTAGTGGTCTAGCGTCTAAGGGCGAGCAGTACTTC.

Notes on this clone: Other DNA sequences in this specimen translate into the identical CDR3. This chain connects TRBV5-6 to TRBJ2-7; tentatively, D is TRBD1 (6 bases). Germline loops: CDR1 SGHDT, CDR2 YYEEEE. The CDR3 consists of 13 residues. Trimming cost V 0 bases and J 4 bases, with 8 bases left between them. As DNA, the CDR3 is TGTGCCAGCAGCTTGGGGGGGCCTTACGAGCAGTACTTC. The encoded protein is CASSLGGPYEQYF.

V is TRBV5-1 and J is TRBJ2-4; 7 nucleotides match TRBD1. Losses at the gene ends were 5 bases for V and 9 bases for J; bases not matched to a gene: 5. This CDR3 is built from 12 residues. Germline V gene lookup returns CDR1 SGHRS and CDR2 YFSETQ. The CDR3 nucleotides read TGCGCCAGCAGAGGGGACAGCGGCATTCAGTACTTC. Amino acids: CASRGDSGIQYF.

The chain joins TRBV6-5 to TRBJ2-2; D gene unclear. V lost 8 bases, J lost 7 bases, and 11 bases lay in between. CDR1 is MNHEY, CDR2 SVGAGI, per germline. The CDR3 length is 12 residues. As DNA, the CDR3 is TGTGCCAGCGGGCCCAATGGCGGGGAGCTGTTTTTT. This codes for CASGPNGGELFF.

The CDR3: CASKGLAGQETQYF. CDR3 bases: TGTGCCAGCAAGGGACTAGCGGGACAAGAGACCCAGTACTTC. The chain combines TRBV27 with TRBJ2-5; 13 bases match TRBD2. V shed 7 bases, J shed 2 bases, and the junction held 1 base outside the gene matches. The CDR3 contains 14 residues. The V gene's germline CDR1 is MNHEY and CDR2 SMNVEV (reference sequence).

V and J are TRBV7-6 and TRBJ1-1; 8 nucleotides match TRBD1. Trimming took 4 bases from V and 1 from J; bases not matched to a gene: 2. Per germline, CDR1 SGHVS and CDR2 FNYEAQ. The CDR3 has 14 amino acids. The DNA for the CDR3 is TGTGCCAGCAGCTCAGGGGGCCGGAACACTGAAGCTTTCTTT. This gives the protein CASSSGGRNTEAFF.

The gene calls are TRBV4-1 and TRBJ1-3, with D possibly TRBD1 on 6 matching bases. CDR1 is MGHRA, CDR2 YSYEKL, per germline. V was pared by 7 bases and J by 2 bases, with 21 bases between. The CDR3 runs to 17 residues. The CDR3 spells CASTHRLPDSAGNTIYF. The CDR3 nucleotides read TGCGCCAGCACCCATCGGCTCCCGGACAGTGCTGGAAACACCATATATTTT.

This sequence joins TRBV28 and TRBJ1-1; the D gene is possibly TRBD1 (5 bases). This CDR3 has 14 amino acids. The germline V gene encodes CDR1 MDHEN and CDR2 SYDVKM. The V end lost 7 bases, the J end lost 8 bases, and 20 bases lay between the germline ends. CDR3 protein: CASTNLKGTTEAFF. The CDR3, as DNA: TGTGCCAGCACTAATTTAAAAGGGACCACCGAAGCTTTCTTT. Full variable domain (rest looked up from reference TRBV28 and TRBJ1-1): DVKVTQSSRYLVKRTGEKVFLECVQDMDHENMFWYRQDPGLGLRLIYFSYDVKMKEKGDIPEGYSVSREKKERFSLILESASTNQTSMYLCASTNLKGTTEAFFGQGTRLTVV.

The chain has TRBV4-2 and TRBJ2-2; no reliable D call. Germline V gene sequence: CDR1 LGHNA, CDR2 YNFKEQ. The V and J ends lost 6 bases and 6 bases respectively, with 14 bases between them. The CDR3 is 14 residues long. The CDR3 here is CASRVRWGSGELFF. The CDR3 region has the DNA TGTGCCAGCAGGGTCCGCTGGGGTTCCGGGGAGCTGTTTTTT.

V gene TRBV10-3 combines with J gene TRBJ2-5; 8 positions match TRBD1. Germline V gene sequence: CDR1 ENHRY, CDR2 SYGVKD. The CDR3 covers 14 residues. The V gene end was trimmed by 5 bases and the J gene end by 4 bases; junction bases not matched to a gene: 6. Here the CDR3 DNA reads TGTGCCATCAGTCTGACAGGGGAAGGAGAGACCCAGTACTTC. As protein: CAISLTGEGETQYF.

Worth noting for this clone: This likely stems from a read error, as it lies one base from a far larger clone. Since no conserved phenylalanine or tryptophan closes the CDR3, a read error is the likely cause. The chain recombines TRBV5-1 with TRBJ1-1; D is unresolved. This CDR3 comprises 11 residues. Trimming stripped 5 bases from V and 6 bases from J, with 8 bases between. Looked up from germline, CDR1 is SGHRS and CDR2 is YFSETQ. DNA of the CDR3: TGCGCCAGCAGGGATTATTCTGAAGCTTTCCTT. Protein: CASRDYSEAFL.

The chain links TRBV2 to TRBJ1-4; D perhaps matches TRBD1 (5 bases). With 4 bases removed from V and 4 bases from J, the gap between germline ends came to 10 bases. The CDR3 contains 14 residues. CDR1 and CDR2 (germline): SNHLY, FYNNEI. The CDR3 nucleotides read TGTGCCAGCAGTGTGACAGCTCTTAATGAAAAACTGTTTTTT. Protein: CASSVTALNEKLFF.

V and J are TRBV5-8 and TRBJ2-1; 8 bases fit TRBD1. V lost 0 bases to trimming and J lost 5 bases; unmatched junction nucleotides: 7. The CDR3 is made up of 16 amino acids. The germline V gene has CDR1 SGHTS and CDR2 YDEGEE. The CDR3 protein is CASSLALGQGNNEQFF. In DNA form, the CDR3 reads TGTGCCAGCAGCTTGGCCCTAGGACAGGGAAACAATGAGCAGTTCTTC.

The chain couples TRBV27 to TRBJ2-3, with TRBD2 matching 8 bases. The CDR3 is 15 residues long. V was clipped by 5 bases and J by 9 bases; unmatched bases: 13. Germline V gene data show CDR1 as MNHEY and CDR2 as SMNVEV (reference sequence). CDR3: CASSIGGGGPGTQYF. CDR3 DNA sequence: TGTGCCAGCAGTATCGGGGGGGGCGGCCCCGGGACGCAGTATTTT.